The 15 T cell receptor beta chains reported below all come from one sample, sequenced in a study of blood T cells in healthy people across ages. Alongside a J-beta primer mix, a sample-barcoded 5' primer served in a second PCR lasting 7 to 11 cycles. MiXCR, run by TCRdb on the 5' RACE reads, gives a single entry per CDR3 protein. The repertoire holds approximately 820,000 distinct CDR3 sequences, with approximately 48% as singletons. The sample consisted of blood. Receptors originate from a man in his sixties in good health.

The V call is TRBV6-5, the J call TRBJ2-2; 9 positions agree with TRBD1. This CDR3 has 15 amino acids. The V gene's germline CDR1 is MNHEY and CDR2 SVGAGI. Unmatched junction bases numbered 2, after V lost 4 bases and J lost 2 bases. For the CDR3, the DNA is TGTGCCAGCAGTTGGGGACAGGGTAACACCGGGGAGCTGTTTTTT. This sequence encodes CASSWGQGNTGELFF.

The chain links TRBV7-9 to TRBJ2-3; no reliable D call. Trimming removed 1 base at V and 0 bases at J, with 8 bases between. Germline assignment: CDR1 SEHNR and CDR2 FQNEAQ (reference sequence). This CDR3 has 15 amino acids. The CDR3 nucleotides are TGTGCCAGCAGCTTAGGTCTACCAAGCACAGATACGCAGTATTTT. Amino acids: CASSLGLPSTDTQYF.

The chain has TRBV12-3 or TRBV12-4 and TRBJ2-1, with D perhaps TRBD1 or TRBD2 (7 bases each). CDR3 size: 14 residues. V gave up 6 bases and J gave up 7 bases, with 16 bases separating them. CDR3 sequence: CASRPPQGGNEQFF. CDR3 sequence (DNA): TGTGCCAGCAGACCACCGCAGGGGGGGAATGAGCAGTTCTTC.

This clonotype has at least ten counts. The chain employs TRBV5-1 and TRBJ2-5; D perhaps matches TRBD1 (6 bases). The CDR3 runs to 14 residues. Trimming took 4 bases from V and 2 from J, leaving 12 bases between them. In germline, CDR1 is SGHRS, CDR2 YFSETQ. CDR3 sequence (DNA): TGCGCCAGCAGCCTGGACAGCTTTCAAGAGACCCAGTACTTC. Translating gives CASSLDSFQETQYF.

V gene TRBV6-2 or TRBV6-3 combines with J gene TRBJ2-5, with 13 positions matching TRBD2. The germline V gene has CDR1 MNHEY and CDR2 SVGEGT. The CDR3 is made up of 15 amino acids. Germline trimming cut 6 bases from V and 11 bases from J; bases unmatched to any gene: 12. The CDR3 nucleotides are TGTGCCAGCAGGGAAAGACTAGCGGGGGGTTATGAGCAGTACTTC. Protein product: CASRERLAGGYEQYF.

The V call is TRBV27, the J call TRBJ2-5; TRBD2 matches at 7 bases. Trimming took 6 bases from V and 5 from J; bases not matched to a gene: 15. Germline V gene sequence: CDR1 MNHEY, CDR2 SMNVEV (reference sequence). This CDR3 region has 16 residues. The CDR3 sequence is CASSRGVGRRRETQYF. Written as DNA, the CDR3 is TGTGCCAGCAGCCGGGGGGTCGGGAGGCGTAGGGAGACCCAGTACTTC.

In its sample, this clonotype was seen many times. This chain uses TRBV12-3 or TRBV12-4 with TRBJ2-1; D unclear. The CDR3 sequence is 11 residues long. Trimming stripped 6 bases from V and 8 bases from J, with 8 bases between. In DNA, the CDR3 is TGTGCCAGCAGCTTACGGTATGAGCAGTTCTTC. Translation gives CASSLRYEQFF.

The chain carries TRBV6-6 and TRBJ2-7; D is perhaps TRBD1 or TRBD2 (6 bases each). With 4 bases removed from V and 4 bases from J, the gap between germline ends came to 20 bases. This CDR3 has 16 residues. Germline V gene sequence: CDR1 MNHNY, CDR2 SVGAGI (reference sequence). The CDR3 nucleotides read TGTGCCAGCAGTTCGCATCGCCAGGGGAGCGGGTACGAGCAGTACTTC. It encodes CASSSHRQGSGYEQYF.

The chain recombines TRBV27 with TRBJ2-5, with TRBD1 matching 11 bases. The J call may not be correct, given that the DNA end is closer to TRBJ2-7. The germline V gene encodes CDR1 MNHEY and CDR2 SMNVEV (reference sequence). This CDR3 spans 14 amino acids. The CDR3: CASSKDRGQHEQYF. CDR3 nucleotide sequence: TGTGCCAGCAGCAAGGACAGGGGGCAACACGAGCAGTACTTC.

This clonotype was counted only a few times. J is TRBJ2-7 and V is TRBV20-1; D perhaps matches TRBD2 (6 bases). The CDR3 is made up of 13 amino acids. The germline V and J ends were trimmed by 7 bases and 4 bases, with 17 bases remaining between them. CDR1 is DFQATT and CDR2 is SNEGSKA in the germline V gene (reference sequence). The CDR3 here is CSVQPGGNYEQYF. DNA for the CDR3: TGCAGTGTTCAACCCGGGGGAAATTACGAGCAGTACTTC.

This clonotype has at least ten counts. A read error may explain this, as a much larger clone is one base away. This sequence joins TRBV7-2 and TRBJ2-7; perhaps D is TRBD1 or TRBD2 (6 bases each). The germline V gene encodes CDR1 SGHTA and CDR2 FQGNSA. CDR3 length: 15 amino acids. Trimming stripped 5 bases from V and 2 bases from J, with 16 bases between. The CDR3 is CASSLPWGAAYEQYF. The DNA for the CDR3 is TGTGCCAGCAGCCTCCCATGGGGGGCGGCCTACGAGCAGTACTTC.

Comments on this clonotype: One junction end does not reproduce the germline sequence, and a read error may be involved. The genes are TRBV28 and TRBJ2-7; a possible D gene is TRBD1 (5 bases). The CDR3 is 14 residues long. Per germline, CDR1 MDHEN and CDR2 SYDVKM. CDR3 region: CAGRVAGKSYEQYF. CDR3 DNA: TGTGCCGGCAGGGTGGCAGGGAAATCCTACGAGCAGTACTTC.

The rearrangement links TRBV5-4 to TRBJ2-7; no clear D. CDR1 is SGHNT, CDR2 YYREEE, per germline (reference sequence). The CDR3 spans 12 residues. Trimming shortened V by 3 bases and J by 8 bases, and 12 bases separated the two germline ends. CDR3 amino acids: CASSSRGYKQYF. The DNA of the CDR3 is TGTGCCAGCAGCTCCCGTGGGTACAAGCAGTACTTC.

This sequence joins TRBV12-3 or TRBV12-4 and TRBJ2-7; TRBD2 agrees at 7 bases. This CDR3 region has 13 residues. With 8 bases clipped from V and 5 bases from J, the junction kept 9 bases outside the gene matches. CDR3 protein: CASVRGRVDEQYF. The CDR3 region has the DNA TGTGCCAGCGTCCGGGGGAGGGTGGACGAGCAGTACTTC.

The chain uses TRBV6-1 and TRBJ1-2, with D perhaps TRBD1 (5 bases). Germline V gene sequence: CDR1 MNHNS, CDR2 SASEGT. The CDR3 runs 14 residues. The V end lost 6 bases, the J end lost 7 bases, and 18 bases lay between the germline ends. CDR3 amino acids: CASREVQGIRGYTF. As DNA, the CDR3 is TGTGCCAGCAGGGAGGTTCAGGGAATTCGTGGCTACACCTTC.